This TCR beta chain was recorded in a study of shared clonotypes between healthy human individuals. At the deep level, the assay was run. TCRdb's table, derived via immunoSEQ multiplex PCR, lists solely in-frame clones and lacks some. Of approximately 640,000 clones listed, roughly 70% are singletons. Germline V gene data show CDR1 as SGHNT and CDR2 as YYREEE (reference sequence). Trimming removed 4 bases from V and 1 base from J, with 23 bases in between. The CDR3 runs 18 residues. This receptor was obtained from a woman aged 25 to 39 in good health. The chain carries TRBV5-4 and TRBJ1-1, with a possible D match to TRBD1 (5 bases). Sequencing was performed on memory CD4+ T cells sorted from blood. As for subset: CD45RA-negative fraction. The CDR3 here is CASSPEGPGSVGNTEAFF. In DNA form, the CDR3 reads TGTGCCAGCAGCCCAGAGGGCCCAGGGAGTGTGGGGAACACTGAAGCTTTCTTT.